The 5 T cell receptor beta chains given below trace back to one sample, sequenced in a study of blood T cell repertoires in COVID-19. The protocol was immunoSEQ multiplex PCR, while the TCRdb copy is restricted to in-frame clones and leaves out a portion. In the table there are fewer than 200,000 clones, roughly 80% of which are singletons. The sequencing sample was made of peripheral blood. These receptor sequences come from a woman aged 60-70 years with COVID-19, enrolled during active disease.

The genes are TRBV7-3 and TRBJ2-1; perhaps TRBD2 as D (5 bases). This CDR3 is 17 amino acids long. Germline assignment: CDR1 SGHTA and CDR2 FQGTGA. V was cut by 3 bases and J by 5 bases, with 20 bases left in between. The CDR3 DNA follows: TGTGCCAGCAGCTTCCTGCCGGCGGCACGTAGCGACAATGAGCAGTTCTTC. Protein sequence: CASSFLPAARSDNEQFF.

A single count supports this clone. The CDR3 reads CSVPTSGGRSTDTQYF. For the CDR3, the DNA is TGCAGCGTACCCACTAGCGGGGGCCGAAGCACAGATACGCAGTATTTT. This chain joins TRBV29-1 and TRBJ2-3; 11 bases fit TRBD2. Unmatched junction bases numbered 8, after V lost 6 bases and J lost 0 bases. Germline assignment: CDR1 SQVTM and CDR2 ANQGSEA. There are 16 residues in the CDR3.

The gene calls are TRBV5-3 and TRBJ1-4, with D maybe TRBD1 (5 bases). TRBV5-3 is sorted into the ORF group, with uncertain function. The V end lost 3 bases, the J end lost 7 bases, and 16 bases lay between the germline ends. The CDR3 is 15 residues long. CDR3 amino acids: CARSSSGGKSEKLFF. The CDR3, as DNA: TGTGCCAGAAGCTCAAGCGGGGGAAAGAGTGAAAAACTGTTTTTT.

The rearrangement uses TRBV12-3 or TRBV12-4 and TRBJ2-5, with a weak D call TRBD2 (5 bases). CDR3 length: 13 amino acids. V was trimmed by 5 bases and J by 4 bases, leaving 11 bases between them. The CDR3 reads CASSLLARETQYF. CDR3 nucleotides: TGTGCCAGCAGTCTGCTAGCTAGAGAGACCCAGTACTTC.

The chain employs TRBV3-1 (or the pseudogene TRBV3-2) and TRBJ1-3; weak D call: TRBD1 (6 bases). V shed 4 bases and J shed 2 bases, with 12 bases lying between them. Germline CDR1 is LGHDT and CDR2 is YNNKEL (reference sequence). The CDR3 totals 15 residues. The CDR3 nucleotides read TGTGCCAGCAGCCGCGGACAGAACGCTGGAAACACCATATATTTT. This translates into CASSRGQNAGNTIYF.